The source of this T cell receptor beta chain is a study of blood T cell repertoires in COVID-19. The overall study: Acute and convalescent COVID-19 samples came from the United States, Italy and Spain. Sources were T cells, B-cell-depleted T cells, or PBMCs; the material itself was cDNA or gDNA.

Original data processing: Using reference gene primer amplification, nucleated cell counts were estimated. Assay: immunoSEQ multiplex PCR; the TCRdb copy retains only in-frame clones and omits some. That table is the source of V, J and clone size, and D and trimming were worked out from the DNA. The sample has tens of thousands of clones; approximately 87% are singletons. The source material was peripheral blood. This receptor was taken from a woman in her sixties or seventies with acute or convalescent COVID-19.

The DNA for the CDR3 is TGTGCCAGCAGCTTTAGGGGACTAGCGGGGGGCGGGGAGCTGTTTTTT. As protein: CASSFRGLAGGGELFF. The rearrangement links TRBV7-8 to TRBJ2-2, with 15 bases matching TRBD2. V shed 3 bases and J 7 bases; nucleotides not matched to a gene: 3. Germline lookup yields CDR1 SGHVS and CDR2 FQNEAQ. The CDR3 sequence is 16 residues long. The full variable domain, completed using reference TRBV7-8 and TRBJ2-2, is GAGVSQSPRYKVAKRGQDVALRCDPISGHVSLFWYQQALGQGPEFLTYFQNEAQLDKSGLPSDRFFAERPEGSVSTLKIQRTQQEDSAVYLCASSFRGLAGGGELFFGEGSRLTVL.